The 20 T cell receptor beta chains presented below share a single source sample, sequenced in a study of shared clonotypes between healthy human individuals. The repertoire was sequenced with immunoSEQ multiplex PCR; TCRdb's copy has only in-frame clones and lacks some. The sample holds 2 million to 2.5 million clones, around 92% seen once. Sequenced: naive CD4+ T cells from PBMCs. The subset here: CD45RA+ positively selected. Every receptor here comes from a man between 18 and 29 years old in good health. Some clones in this sample may be carry-over from other donors' samples.

This chain uses TRBV29-1 with TRBJ2-7, with no clear D. This CDR3 is 12 amino acids long. The germline gives CDR1 SQVTM, CDR2 ANQGSEA. V was trimmed by 5 bases and J by 1 base, leaving 9 bases between them. The CDR3 DNA reads TGCAGCGTTTCACGGCAATCCTACGAGCAGTACTTC. It is translated as CSVSRQSYEQYF.

The genes are TRBV5-4 and TRBJ1-1; D may be TRBD1 (6 bases). The CDR3 runs to 17 residues. Germline assignment: CDR1 SGHNT and CDR2 YYREEE (reference sequence). V lost 6 bases and J lost 0, with 21 bases in between. The CDR3 is CASTPKGGGGLNTEAFF. CDR3 nucleotide sequence: TGTGCCAGCACCCCTAAGGGGGGCGGGGGACTGAACACTGAAGCTTTCTTT.

The genes are TRBV28 and TRBJ1-1; 12 bases are a match to TRBD1. The J segment lost 11 bases and the V segment lost 5 bases, leaving 18 bases of the junction unmatched. The V gene's germline CDR1 is MDHEN and CDR2 SYDVKM. The CDR3 runs to 17 residues. In DNA form, the CDR3 reads TGTGCCAGCAGTCCACCGGGACAGGGGGCACCTCTATCCCGGGCTTTCTTT. Translating it yields CASSPPGQGAPLSRAFF.

The genes are TRBV15 and TRBJ1-3; perhaps TRBD1 as D (5 bases). Per germline, CDR1 LNHNV and CDR2 YYDKDF (reference sequence). V was cut by 6 bases and J by 0 bases, with 21 bases left in between. CDR3 length: 18 residues. The CDR3 region is CATSRGGVTGHSGNTIYF. The CDR3 coding sequence is TGTGCCACCAGTCGGGGGGGGGTTACAGGCCACTCTGGAAACACCATATATTTT.

This chain joins TRBV25-1 and TRBJ1-4; TRBD1 is a possible D gene (5 bases). The ends were cut back, 4 bases at V and 0 bases at J, with 12 bases in the middle. Germline loops: CDR1 MGHDK, CDR2 SYGVNS. The CDR3 has 16 amino acids. Here the CDR3 DNA reads TGTGCCAGCAGTGGGAGACAGTTTGCAACTAATGAAAAACTGTTTTTT. Its protein product is CASSGRQFATNEKLFF. The variable domain in full, completed from reference TRBV25-1 and TRBJ1-4, reads EADIYQTPRYLVIGTGKKITLECSQTMGHDKMYWYQQDPGMELHLIHYSYGVNSTEKGDLSSESTVSRIRTEHFPLTLESARPSHTSQYLCASSGRQFATNEKLFFGSGTQLSVL.

The V gene is TRBV29-1, the J gene TRBJ2-1; 9 nucleotides match TRBD2. The trim removed 1 base at V and 4 bases at J, leaving 8 bases unmatched. Per the germline V gene, CDR1 is SQVTM and CDR2 is ANQGSEA. The CDR3 length is 16 residues. CDR3 region: CSVEGRAGGGYNEQFF. The CDR3 DNA reads TGCAGCGTTGAAGGTCGGGCGGGAGGGGGTTACAATGAGCAGTTCTTC.

The rearrangement joins TRBV29-1 to TRBJ2-7; no clear D. The CDR3 extends over 12 amino acids. The germline V gene encodes CDR1 SQVTM and CDR2 ANQGSEA. The ends were cut back, 6 bases at V and 0 bases at J, with 9 bases in the middle. CDR3 in amino acids: CSVQERSYEQYF. CDR3 in DNA: TGCAGCGTGCAGGAGCGCTCCTACGAGCAGTACTTC.

V gene TRBV6-1 combines with J gene TRBJ1-4; 9 nucleotides align to TRBD1. CDR3 length equals 15 residues. The V segment lost 4 bases and the J segment 4 bases; nucleotides outside the gene matches: 4. Looked up from germline, CDR1 is MNHNS and CDR2 is SASEGT. The DNA for the CDR3 is TGTGCCAGCAGTGCTAGGACAGGGGTTAATGAAAAACTGTTTTTT. Translating gives CASSARTGVNEKLFF.

The chain has TRBV4-1 and TRBJ2-3; D unclear. This CDR3 spans 15 amino acids. Germline V gene data show CDR1 as MGHRA and CDR2 as YSYEKL. V lost 3 bases and J lost 1, with 11 bases in between. The CDR3 region is CASSQRAPGTDTQYF. The CDR3 nucleotides are TGCGCCAGCAGCCAGAGAGCACCTGGCACAGATACGCAGTATTTT.

This clone was counted once. The V call is TRBV11-2, the J call TRBJ2-1; 13 bases are shared with TRBD2. V lost 6 bases to trimming and J lost 2 bases; unmatched junction nucleotides: 4. Germline CDR1 reads SGHAT; CDR2 reads FQNNGV. This CDR3 has 16 amino acids. Here the CDR3 reads CASRTSGRRTYNEQFF. The DNA of the CDR3 is TGTGCCAGCAGGACTAGCGGGAGGAGGACCTACAATGAGCAGTTCTTC. Full variable domain (rest looked up from reference TRBV11-2 and TRBJ2-1): EAGVAQSPRYKIIEKRQSVAFWCNPISGHATLYWYQQILGQGPKLLIQFQNNGVVDDSQLPKDRFSAERLKGVDSTLKIQPAKLEDSAVYLCASRTSGRRTYNEQFFGPGTRLTVL.

The chain couples TRBV7-3 to TRBJ2-5; D may be TRBD2 (6 bases). Germline V gives CDR1 SGHTA, CDR2 FQGTGA. Between the trimmed V and J ends, which lost 6 bases and 5 bases, there was a span of 16 bases. CDR3 length equals 14 residues. CDR3 region: CASRVSGAAETQYF. CDR3 in DNA: TGTGCCAGCAGGGTTAGCGGTGCGGCGGAGACCCAGTACTTC.

The chain is built from TRBV6-5 and TRBJ1-1, with D hard to call. The V end was cut by 0 bases, the J end by 3 bases, with 14 bases between. Germline CDR1 reads MNHEY; CDR2 reads SVGAGI. The CDR3 extends over 16 amino acids. CDR3 sequence (DNA): TGTGCCAGCAGTTACTCGATAAGACCCGTTGACACTGAAGCTTTCTTT. Its protein is CASSYSIRPVDTEAFF.

This chain links TRBV28 with TRBJ2-7; no reliable D call. Trimming left V 5 bases short and J 2 bases short, with 7 bases between. Germline CDR1 reads MDHEN; CDR2 reads SYDVKM. This CDR3 contains 12 residues. The CDR3 is CASSGTAYEQYF. In nucleotides, the CDR3 is TGTGCCAGCAGTGGCACGGCCTACGAGCAGTACTTC.

V is TRBV27 and J is TRBJ2-2; TRBD2 agrees at 9 bases. The V segment lost 2 bases and the J segment 4 bases; nucleotides outside the gene matches: 2. In germline, CDR1 is MNHEY, CDR2 SMNVEV (reference sequence). The CDR3 runs 15 residues. DNA of the CDR3: TGTGCCAGCAGTTTAATAGCGGGAGCCACCGGGGAGCTGTTTTTT. Its protein is CASSLIAGATGELFF.

The chain joins TRBV28 to TRBJ2-1; 8 bases map to TRBD2. Germline V gene sequence: CDR1 MDHEN, CDR2 SYDVKM. The CDR3 consists of 14 residues. V shed 8 bases, J shed 5 bases, and the junction held 8 bases outside the gene matches. The CDR3 DNA reads TGTGCCAGCGCTAACGGCGGGGGGAACAATGAGCAGTTCTTC. This translates into CASANGGGNNEQFF.

For this clone: The junction differs from germline at one of its ends, possibly a read error. The genes are TRBV28 and TRBJ1-5; D is perhaps TRBD1 (5 bases). CDR1 is MDHEN and CDR2 is SYDVKM in the germline V gene. This CDR3 is 15 amino acids long. The CDR3 protein is CASTGSGLTRVGQGF. The CDR3 DNA reads as TGTGCCAGCACCGGCTCGGGACTCACCCGAGTCGGGCAGGGTTTT.

The rearrangement joins TRBV30 to TRBJ2-7, with D possibly TRBD2 on 5 matching bases. CDR1 is GTSNPN and CDR2 is SVGIG in the germline V gene (reference sequence). CDR3 length: 10 residues. Trimming left V 7 bases short and J 7 bases short, with 11 bases between. The CDR3 DNA is TGTGCCTTCGGACCGGGGGAGCAGTACTTC. Protein product: CAFGPGEQYF.

CDR3 in DNA: TGTGCCAGCAGCACTCTAGCGGGGCGGCACAATGAGCAGTTCTTC. Translating gives CASSTLAGRHNEQFF. The chain recombines TRBV11-2 with TRBJ2-1; 9 bases match TRBD2. The CDR3 consists of 15 residues. V shed 5 bases and J 5 bases; nucleotides not matched to a gene: 7. Germline CDR1 SGHAT, CDR2 FQNNGV.

The chain is built from TRBV21-1 and TRBJ2-6; TRBD2 was called by the table and not checked on the DNA. TRBV21-1 is a documented pseudogene. CDR3 length equals 15 residues. Here the CDR3 DNA reads TGTGCCAGCAGCCAACGGAGGTCCGGGGCCAACGTCCTGACTTTC. Amino acid sequence: CASSQRRSGANVLTF.

The rearrangement uses TRBV27 and TRBJ1-5; D remains ambiguous. CDR1 MNHEY and CDR2 SMNVEV come from the germline V gene (reference sequence). This CDR3 is built from 16 residues. The V gene lost 5 bases and the J gene lost 2 bases, with 16 bases spanning the gap. The CDR3 DNA sequence: TGTGCCAGCAGTCCTCGGATCGTAACGGGCAATCAGCCCCAGCATTTT. It is translated as CASSPRIVTGNQPQHF.